This record covers a single T cell receptor gamma chain. This clone occurred a few times. There is no known antigen for this receptor. The protein TCRdb lists belongs to a much larger clone and differs from this DNA's translation at residue 4, which points to a read error; the protein shown is made from the DNA. This entry belongs to a study of gamma delta lymphoproliferative disorders and STAT genes (dated by TCRdb to the late 2010s). With regard to the full study: Gamma-chain libraries were prepared from at least 50 ng of genomic DNA using the LymphoTrack Dx TCRG Assay. Because no corresponding Invivoscribe delta assay was available, delta-chain libraries were prepared according to the EuroClonality-NGS working group standard operating procedure. The study profiled TCR gamma and delta CDR3 repertoires by deep sequencing in Tgammadelta lymphoproliferative disease patients and healthy controls, within a larger immunophenotypic and STAT-mutation study. To confirm the results, all delta-chain samples and a couple of gamma-chain samples were sequenced a second time.

TCR sequencing was performed on genomic DNA from peripheral blood mononuclear cells isolated from patients and controls. As controls, approximately 23 healthy adult blood donors (median age around 63 years; around twelve males and 11 females) were included and were matched to patients for age and sex. For this chain, trimming is 11 bases at the V end and 9 bases at the J end, and the number of junction bases without a gene match is 11. The CDR3 covers 11 residues, taking in both the cysteine and the phenylalanine. Only CDR3 DNA is held: 33 bases, read in frame from base 1. Results and caveats for the whole study, not just this receptor: T cells in controls likely covered a range of maturation stages, whereas leukemic cells were skewed toward terminal effectors, which could potentially limit comparisons between patients and controls. In whole-repertoire clustering, patient gamma repertoires grouped separately from healthy controls, whereas delta repertoires showed no separation between groups. Almost every major gamma and delta clonotype found in patients was public, meaning shared with at least one healthy donor, with just two gamma clonotypes being private to disease. According to the authors, NGS specificity may be reduced at low frequencies, so whether leukemic clones are public or private needs confirmation.

In both library methods, multiplex PCR was carried out with primers targeting conserved V and J regions of the TCR genes. The amplicons were purified, pooled and then sequenced on an Illumina MiSeq platform. The paper's processing steps were these. MiXCR performed V(D)J alignment, clonotype assembly and translation, and VDJtools was used for functionality assessment and CDR3 repertoire analyses. CDR3 was defined per IMGT, and analyses were restricted to productive sequences using functional genes, excluding ORF genes and pseudogenes. A custom Python script searched for identical amino acid CDR3s of major clonotypes (frequency >=5%) across all patients and controls. A one-sided non-parametric Wilcoxon test was used to compare clonotype frequencies in patients versus controls. For TCRdb, the public reads were processed anew by CATT, and duplicate DNA sequences were folded into one row. These V and J calls are TCRdb output, not the study's own analysis. This sample is represented by under 5,000 gamma-chain clones; more than 6.5% of them were singletons. Jointly, the top ten make up approximately 34% of the sample.

The clonotype was recovered from a human donor in good health. This sequence uses TRGV10 and TRGJ1 or TRGJ2. The J gene was missing in TCRdb and was found by matching the end of the DNA to germline. TRGV10 is filed as an ORF, its function uncertain. The sample comprised blood. Read as DNA, the sequence is TGTGCTGCGCGGGATTACCCTAAGAAACTCTTT. The translation is CAARDYPKKLF.